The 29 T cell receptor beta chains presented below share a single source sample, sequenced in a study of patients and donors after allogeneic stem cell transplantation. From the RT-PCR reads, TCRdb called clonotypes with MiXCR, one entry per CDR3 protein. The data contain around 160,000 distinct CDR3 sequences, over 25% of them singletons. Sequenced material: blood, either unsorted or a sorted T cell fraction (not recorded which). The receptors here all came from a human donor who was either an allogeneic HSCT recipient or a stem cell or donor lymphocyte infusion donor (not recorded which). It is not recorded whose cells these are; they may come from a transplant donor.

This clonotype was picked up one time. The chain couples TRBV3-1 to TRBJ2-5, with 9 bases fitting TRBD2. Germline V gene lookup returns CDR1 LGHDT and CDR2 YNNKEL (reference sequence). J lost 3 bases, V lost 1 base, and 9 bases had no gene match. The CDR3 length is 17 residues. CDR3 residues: CASSQGFIAGVEETQYF. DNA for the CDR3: TGTGCCAGCAGCCAAGGTTTTATAGCGGGGGTGGAAGAGACCCAGTACTTC.

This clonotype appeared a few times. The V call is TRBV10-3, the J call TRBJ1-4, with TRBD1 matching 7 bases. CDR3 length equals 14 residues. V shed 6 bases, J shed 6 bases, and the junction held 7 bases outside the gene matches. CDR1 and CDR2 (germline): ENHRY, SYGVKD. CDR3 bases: TGTGCCATCAGGGCGACAGGGCCTGATGAAAAACTGTTTTTT. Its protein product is CAIRATGPDEKLFF.

This chain's CDR3 is CASSFRPGTFLIPFF. As DNA, the CDR3 is TGTGCCAGCAGCTTTAGACCCGGGACATTCCTTATACCTTTCTTT. J is TRBJ1-1 and V is TRBV7-8, with D maybe TRBD1 (6 bases). Germline lookup yields CDR1 SGHVS and CDR2 FQNEAQ. The CDR3 contains 15 residues. V lost 3 bases, J lost 12 bases, and 23 bases lay in between.

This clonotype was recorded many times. The DNA for the CDR3 is TGTGCCAGCAGCTTCTCAGGGAGGGGGAACACTGAAGCTTTCTTT. Protein: CASSFSGRGNTEAFF. The V call is TRBV11-2, the J call TRBJ1-1; perhaps TRBD1 as D (5 bases). This CDR3 comprises 15 residues. Germline CDR1 and CDR2: SGHAT and FQNNGV. V dropped 3 bases and J dropped 1 base, with 12 bases sitting between them.

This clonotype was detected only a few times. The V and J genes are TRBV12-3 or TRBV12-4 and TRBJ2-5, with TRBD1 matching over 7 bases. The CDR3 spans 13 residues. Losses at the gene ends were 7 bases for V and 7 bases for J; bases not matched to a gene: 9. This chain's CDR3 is CASILGSGGTQYF. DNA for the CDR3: TGTGCCAGCATATTGGGGTCAGGGGGGACCCAGTACTTC.

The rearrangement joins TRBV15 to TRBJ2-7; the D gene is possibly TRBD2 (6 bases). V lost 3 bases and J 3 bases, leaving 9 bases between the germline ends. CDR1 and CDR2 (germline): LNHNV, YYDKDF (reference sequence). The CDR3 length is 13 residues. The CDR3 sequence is CATSREGFYEQYF. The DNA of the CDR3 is TGTGCCACCAGCAGGGAGGGCTTCTACGAGCAGTACTTC.

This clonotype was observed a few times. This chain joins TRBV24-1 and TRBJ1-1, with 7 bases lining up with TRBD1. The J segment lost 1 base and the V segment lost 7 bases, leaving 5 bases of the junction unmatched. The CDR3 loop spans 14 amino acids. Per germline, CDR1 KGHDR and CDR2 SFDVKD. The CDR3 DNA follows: TGTGCCACCAGCCCCGGGACAGAGAACACTGAAGCTTTCTTT. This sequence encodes CATSPGTENTEAFF.

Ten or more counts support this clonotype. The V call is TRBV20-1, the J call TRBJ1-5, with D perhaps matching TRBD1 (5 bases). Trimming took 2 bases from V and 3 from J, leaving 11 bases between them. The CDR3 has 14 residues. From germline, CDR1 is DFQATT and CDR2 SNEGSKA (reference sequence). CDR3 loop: CSARRDRFNQPQHF. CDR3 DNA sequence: TGCAGTGCTAGACGAGACAGATTCAATCAGCCCCAGCATTTT.

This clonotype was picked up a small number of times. The CDR3 bases are TGTGCCAGCAGCTTAGGAGGGGCAGGATATTACACTGAAGCTTTCTTT. It codes for CASSLGGAGYYTEAFF. The rearrangement joins TRBV7-2 to TRBJ1-1; D is perhaps TRBD1 (5 bases). V shed 1 base and J shed 3 bases, with 15 bases lying between them. The CDR3 contains 16 residues. From germline, CDR1 is SGHTA and CDR2 FQGNSA.

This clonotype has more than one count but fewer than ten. CDR3 amino acids: CASSLRGLNIQYF. Written as DNA, the CDR3 is TGTGCCAGCAGCTTAAGGGGGCTGAACATTCAGTACTTC. The V gene is TRBV7-2, the J gene TRBJ2-4; TRBD1 matches 7 bases. The V gene's germline CDR1 is SGHTA and CDR2 FQGNSA. The CDR3 consists of 13 residues. The V segment lost 2 bases and the J segment 7 bases; nucleotides outside the gene matches: 2.

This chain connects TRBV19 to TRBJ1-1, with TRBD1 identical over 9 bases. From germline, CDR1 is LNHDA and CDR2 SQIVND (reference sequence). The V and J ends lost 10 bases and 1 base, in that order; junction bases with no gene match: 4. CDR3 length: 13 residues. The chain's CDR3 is CATNRGPNTEAFF. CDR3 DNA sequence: TGTGCCACCAACAGGGGGCCGAACACTGAAGCTTTCTTT. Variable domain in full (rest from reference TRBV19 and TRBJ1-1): DGGITQSPKYLFRKEGQNVTLSCEQNLNHDAMYWYRQDPGQGLRLIYYSQIVNDFQKGDIAEGYSVSREKKESFPLTVTSAQKNPTAFYLCATNRGPNTEAFFGQGTRLTVV.

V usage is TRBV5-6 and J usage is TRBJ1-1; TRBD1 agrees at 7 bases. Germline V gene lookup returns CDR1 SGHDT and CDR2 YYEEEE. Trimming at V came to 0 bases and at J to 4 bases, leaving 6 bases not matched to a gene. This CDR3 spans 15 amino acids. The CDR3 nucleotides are TGTGCCAGCAGCTTGGACAGGGGAGTCTTCACTGAAGCTTTCTTT. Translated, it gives CASSLDRGVFTEAFF. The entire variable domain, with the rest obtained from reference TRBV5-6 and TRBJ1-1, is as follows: DAGVTQSPTHLIKTRGQQVTLRCSPKSGHDTVSWYQQALGQGPQFIFQYYEEEERQRGNFPDRFSGHQFPNYSSELNVNALLLGDSALYLCASSLDRGVFTEAFFGQGTRLTVV.

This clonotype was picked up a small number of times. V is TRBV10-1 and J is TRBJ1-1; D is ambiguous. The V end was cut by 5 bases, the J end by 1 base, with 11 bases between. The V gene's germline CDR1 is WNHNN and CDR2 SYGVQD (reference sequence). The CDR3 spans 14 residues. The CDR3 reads CASSSNTPNTEAFF. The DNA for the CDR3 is TGCGCCAGCAGTTCCAACACCCCGAACACTGAAGCTTTCTTT.

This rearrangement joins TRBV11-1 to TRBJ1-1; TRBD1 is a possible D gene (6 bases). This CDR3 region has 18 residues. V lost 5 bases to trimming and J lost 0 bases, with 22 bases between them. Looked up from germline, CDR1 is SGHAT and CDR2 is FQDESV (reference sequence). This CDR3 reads CASSRFGGGVPVNTEAFF. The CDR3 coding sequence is TGTGCCAGCAGCCGGTTTGGCGGGGGCGTGCCCGTGAACACTGAAGCTTTCTTT.

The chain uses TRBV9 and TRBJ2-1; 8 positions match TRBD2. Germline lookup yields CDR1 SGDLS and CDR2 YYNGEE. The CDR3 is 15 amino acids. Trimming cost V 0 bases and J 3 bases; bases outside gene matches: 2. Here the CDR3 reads CASSVDSGGYNEQFF. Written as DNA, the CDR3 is TGTGCCAGCAGCGTAGACAGCGGGGGCTACAATGAGCAGTTCTTC. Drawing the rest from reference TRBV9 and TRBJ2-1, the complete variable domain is DSGVTQTPKHLITATGQRVTLRCSPRSGDLSVYWYQQSLDQGLQFLIQYYNGEERAKGNILERFSAQQFPDLHSELNLSSLELGDSALYFCASSVDSGGYNEQFFGPGTRLTVL.

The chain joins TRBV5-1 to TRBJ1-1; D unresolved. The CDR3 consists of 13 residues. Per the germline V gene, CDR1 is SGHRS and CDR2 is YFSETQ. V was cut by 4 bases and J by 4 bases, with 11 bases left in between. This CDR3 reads CASSPDKPTEAFF. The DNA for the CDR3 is TGCGCCAGCAGCCCAGATAAACCCACTGAAGCTTTCTTT.

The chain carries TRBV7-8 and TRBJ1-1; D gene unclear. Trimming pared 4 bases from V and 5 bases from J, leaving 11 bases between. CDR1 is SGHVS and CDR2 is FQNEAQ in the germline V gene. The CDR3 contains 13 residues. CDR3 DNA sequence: TGTGCCAGCAGCTCGGGCCCGCAAACTGAAGCTTTCTTT. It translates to CASSSGPQTEAFF. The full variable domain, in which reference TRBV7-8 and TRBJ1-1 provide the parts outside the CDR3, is GAGVSQSPRYKVAKRGQDVALRCDPISGHVSLFWYQQALGQGPEFLTYFQNEAQLDKSGLPSDRFFAERPEGSVSTLKIQRTQQEDSAVYLCASSSGPQTEAFFGQGTRLTVV.

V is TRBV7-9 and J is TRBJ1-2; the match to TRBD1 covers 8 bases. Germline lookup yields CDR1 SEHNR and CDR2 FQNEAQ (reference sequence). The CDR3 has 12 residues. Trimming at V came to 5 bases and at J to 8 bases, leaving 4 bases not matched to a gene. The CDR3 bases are TGTGCCAGCAGCCGGGACAGGATCGGCTACACCTTC. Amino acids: CASSRDRIGYTF.

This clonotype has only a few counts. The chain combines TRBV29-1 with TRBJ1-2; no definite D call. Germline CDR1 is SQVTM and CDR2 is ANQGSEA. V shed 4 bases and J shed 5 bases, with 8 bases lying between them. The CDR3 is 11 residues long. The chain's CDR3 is CSVVKEYGYTF. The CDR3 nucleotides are TGCAGCGTTGTAAAGGAATATGGCTACACCTTC.

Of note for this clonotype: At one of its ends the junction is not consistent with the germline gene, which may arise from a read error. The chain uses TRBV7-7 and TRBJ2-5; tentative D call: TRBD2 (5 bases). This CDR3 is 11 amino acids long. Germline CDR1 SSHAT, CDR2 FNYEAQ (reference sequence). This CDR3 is CASSPGGTQYF. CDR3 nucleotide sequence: TGTGCTAGCAGCCCAGGAGGGACCCAGTACTTC.

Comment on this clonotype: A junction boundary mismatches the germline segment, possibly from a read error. The CDR3 nucleotides are TGCACTGCACCCTCTAGCGGGACCACTGTACGCTTC. Its translation: CTAPSSGTTVRF. The rearrangement links TRBV20-1 to TRBJ2-1; 9 nucleotides agree with TRBD2. Germline-derived CDR1 and CDR2 are DFQATT and SNEGSKA (reference sequence). The CDR3 totals 12 residues.

Here the CDR3 reads CASGITGGDSYNEQFF. The CDR3 DNA sequence: TGTGCCAGCGGAATTACAGGGGGGGATTCCTACAATGAGCAGTTCTTC. The J gene is TRBJ2-1, the V gene TRBV28, with D possibly being TRBD1 (8 bases). Trimming took 8 bases from V and 1 from J, leaving 18 bases between them. Germline V lookup: CDR1 MDHEN, CDR2 SYDVKM. The CDR3 runs 16 residues.

CDR3 nucleotide sequence: TGTGCCAGCAGTTCTATGGGGGACGAGCAGTACTTC. It is translated as CASSSMGDEQYF. The chain recombines TRBV6-5 with TRBJ2-7; D tentatively fits TRBD1 or TRBD2 (5 bases each). The ends were cut back, 4 bases at V and 5 bases at J, with 9 bases in the middle. Per the germline V gene, CDR1 is MNHEY and CDR2 is SVGAGI. CDR3 size: 12 residues.

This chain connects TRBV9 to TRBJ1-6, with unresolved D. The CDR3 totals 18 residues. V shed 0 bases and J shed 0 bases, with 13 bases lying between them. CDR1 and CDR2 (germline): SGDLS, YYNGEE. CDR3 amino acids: CASSVEAIPSSYNSPLHF. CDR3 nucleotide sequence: TGTGCCAGCAGCGTAGAGGCAATTCCAAGCTCCTATAATTCACCCCTCCACTTT.

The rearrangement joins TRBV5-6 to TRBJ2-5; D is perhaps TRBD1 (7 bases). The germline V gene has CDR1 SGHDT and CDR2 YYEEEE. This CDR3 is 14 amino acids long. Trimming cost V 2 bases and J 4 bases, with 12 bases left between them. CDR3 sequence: CASSFAGQIETQYF. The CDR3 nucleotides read TGTGCCAGCAGCTTTGCGGGACAGATAGAGACCCAGTACTTC. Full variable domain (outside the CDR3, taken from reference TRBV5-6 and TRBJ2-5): DAGVTQSPTHLIKTRGQQVTLRCSPKSGHDTVSWYQQALGQGPQFIFQYYEEEERQRGNFPDRFSGHQFPNYSSELNVNALLLGDSALYLCASSFAGQIETQYFGPGTRLLVL.

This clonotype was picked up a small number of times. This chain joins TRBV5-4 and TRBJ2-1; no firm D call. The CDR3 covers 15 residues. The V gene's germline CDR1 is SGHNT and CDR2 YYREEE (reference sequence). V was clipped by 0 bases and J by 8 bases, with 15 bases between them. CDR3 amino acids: CASSLAVSGMDEQFF. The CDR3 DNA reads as TGTGCCAGCAGCTTGGCCGTTAGTGGTATGGATGAGCAGTTCTTC.

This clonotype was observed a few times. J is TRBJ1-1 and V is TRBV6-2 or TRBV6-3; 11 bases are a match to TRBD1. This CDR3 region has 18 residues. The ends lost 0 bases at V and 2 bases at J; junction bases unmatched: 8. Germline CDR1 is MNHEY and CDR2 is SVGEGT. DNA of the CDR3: TGTGCCAGCAGTTACTCCGGGACAGGGGGGATCGGAAACACTGAAGCTTTCTTT. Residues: CASSYSGTGGIGNTEAFF.

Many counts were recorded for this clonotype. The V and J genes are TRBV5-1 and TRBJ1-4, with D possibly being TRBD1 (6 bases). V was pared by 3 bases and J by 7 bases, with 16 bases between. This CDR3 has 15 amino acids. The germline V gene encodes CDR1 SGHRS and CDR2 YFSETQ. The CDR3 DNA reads TGCGCCAGCAGCTCGGGAGCCTCGGGGGCTGAAAAACTGTTTTTT. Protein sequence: CASSSGASGAEKLFF.

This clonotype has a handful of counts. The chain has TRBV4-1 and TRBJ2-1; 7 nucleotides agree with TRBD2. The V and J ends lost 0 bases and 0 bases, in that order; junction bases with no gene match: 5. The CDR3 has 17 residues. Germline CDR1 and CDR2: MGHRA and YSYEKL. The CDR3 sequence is CASSQDPLAVSYNEQFF. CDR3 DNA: TGCGCCAGCAGCCAAGACCCCCTAGCGGTCTCCTACAATGAGCAGTTCTTC.